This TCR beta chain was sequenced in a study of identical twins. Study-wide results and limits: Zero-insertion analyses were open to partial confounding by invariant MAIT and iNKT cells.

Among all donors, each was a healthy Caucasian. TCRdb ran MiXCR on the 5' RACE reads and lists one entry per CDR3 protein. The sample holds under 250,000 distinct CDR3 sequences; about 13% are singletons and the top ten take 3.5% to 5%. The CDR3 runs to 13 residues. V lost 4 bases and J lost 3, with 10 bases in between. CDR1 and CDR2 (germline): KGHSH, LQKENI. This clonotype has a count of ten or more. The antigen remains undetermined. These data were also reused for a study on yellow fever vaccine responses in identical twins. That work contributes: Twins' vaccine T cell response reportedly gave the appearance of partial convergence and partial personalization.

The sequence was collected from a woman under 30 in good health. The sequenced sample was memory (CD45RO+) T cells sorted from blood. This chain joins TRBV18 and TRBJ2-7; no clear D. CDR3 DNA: TGTGCCAGCTCACTCGGACGGAGCTACGAGCAGTACTTC. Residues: CASSLGRSYEQYF.